Below are 29 T cell receptor beta chains sequenced from a single sample in a study of blood T cell repertoires in COVID-19. Clones were sequenced by immunoSEQ multiplex PCR, and TCRdb holds only the in-frame ones, with some missing. Among around 89,000 clones, around 88% were seen once, and the ten largest hold around 0.44%. Sample: peripheral blood. Receptors originate from a man in his 60s with acute or convalescent COVID-19.

This clone was counted once. This sequence joins TRBV6-5 and TRBJ2-7; 8 positions match TRBD1. J gave up 2 bases and V 5 bases, and 8 bases lay outside the gene matches. CDR3 length: 15 residues. Germline V CDR1 and CDR2: MNHEY, SVGAGI. CDR3 DNA: TGTGCCAGCAGTCCCCATCGGACAGGGACCTACGAGCAGTACTTC. Amino acids: CASSPHRTGTYEQYF.

Concerning this clone itself: The CDR3 does not end in the conserved phenylalanine or tryptophan, so this is likely a read error. The DNA is left out, because the CDR3 cannot be placed on it with certainty; the CDR3 is given as TCRdb lists it. V usage is TRBV25-1 and J usage is TRBJ2-3; the DNA was not used to check the table's D call, TRBD2. Including both end residues, the CDR3 is 9 amino acids long. Germline loops: CDR1 MGHDK, CDR2 SYGVNS. The CDR3 is CAWRSRGVG.

V is TRBV27 and J is TRBJ2-7; 8 positions match TRBD1. The V gene end was trimmed by 7 bases and the J gene end by 5 bases; junction bases not matched to a gene: 7. Germline CDR1 and CDR2: MNHEY and SMNVEV (reference sequence). CDR3 length: 13 residues. The CDR3, as DNA: TGTGCCAGCAATCGTCAGGGGGCCCACGAGCAGTACTTC. Translating it yields CASNRQGAHEQYF.

This chain uses TRBV9 with TRBJ2-3; TRBD2 agrees at 11 bases. The CDR3 consists of 15 residues. The germline V gene encodes CDR1 SGDLS and CDR2 YYNGEE. After removal of 3 bases from V and 2 bases from J, the junction contained 2 bases not matched to a gene. The CDR3 here is CASSEGLAVTDTQYF. Written as DNA, the CDR3 is TGTGCCAGCAGCGAGGGACTAGCGGTCACAGATACGCAGTATTTT.

This clone was seen only once. CDR3 amino acids: CASREGLAPGANVLTF. The CDR3 DNA sequence: TGTGCCAGCAGGGAGGGACTAGCGCCCGGGGCCAACGTCCTGACTTTC. This rearrangement joins TRBV2 to TRBJ2-6; 10 bases line up with TRBD2. The length of the CDR3 is 16 residues. The V and J ends lost 6 bases and 4 bases, in that order; junction bases with no gene match: 6. Germline V gene sequence: CDR1 SNHLY, CDR2 FYNNEI.

In DNA form, the CDR3 reads TGTGCCAGCAGCGCCACCGGGACAGGGACGAATGAGCAGTTCTTC. The encoded protein is CASSATGTGTNEQFF. The V call is TRBV9, the J call TRBJ2-1, with TRBD1 matching over 9 bases. This CDR3 region has 15 residues. The V segment lost 3 bases and the J segment 7 bases; nucleotides outside the gene matches: 8. Germline CDR1 reads SGDLS; CDR2 reads YYNGEE.

The chain recombines TRBV5-4 with TRBJ2-7, with TRBD1 matching over 7 bases. This CDR3 is built from 14 residues. Germline V lookup: CDR1 SGHNT, CDR2 YYREEE (reference sequence). J gave up 3 bases and V 4 bases, and 7 bases lay outside the gene matches. The CDR3 reads CASSRTTGDYEQYF. CDR3 DNA: TGTGCCAGCAGCCGTACTACAGGGGACTACGAGCAGTACTTC.

The CDR3: CASRETVNTGELFF. The CDR3, as DNA: TGTGCCAGCAGGGAAACAGTGAACACCGGGGAGCTGTTTTTT. The chain links TRBV6-4 to TRBJ2-2; unclear D gene. Germline V lookup: CDR1 MRHNA, CDR2 SNTAGT. This CDR3 comprises 14 residues. Trimming cost V 6 bases and J 1 base, with 9 bases left between them.

The CDR3 DNA sequence: TGTGCCAGCAGTCCTCTAGCGGGGGGGCCTGAGACCCAGTACTTC. It encodes CASSPLAGGPETQYF. The genes are TRBV27 and TRBJ2-5; TRBD2 matches 12 bases. The CDR3 runs to 15 residues. The V segment lost 5 bases and the J segment 5 bases; nucleotides outside the gene matches: 6. CDR1 MNHEY and CDR2 SMNVEV come from the germline V gene (reference sequence).

The rearrangement uses TRBV24-1 and TRBJ2-2; a possible D gene is TRBD1 (6 bases). In germline, CDR1 is KGHDR, CDR2 SFDVKD. The CDR3 runs 16 residues. The germline V and J ends were trimmed by 6 bases and 0 bases, with 13 bases remaining between them. Written as DNA, the CDR3 is TGTGCCACCAGTCTACAGGGCAGCGCGAACACCGGGGAGCTGTTTTTT. Encoded protein: CATSLQGSANTGELFF.

This chain links TRBV7-3 with TRBJ2-7; 8 bases agree with TRBD2. The CDR3 extends over 16 amino acids. Germline V lookup: CDR1 SGHTA, CDR2 FQGTGA. The ends lost 1 base at V and 5 bases at J; junction bases unmatched: 10. DNA of the CDR3: TGTGCCAGCAGCTTAATAGGTACTAGCGGCCTAGACGAGCAGTACTTC. Translated: CASSLIGTSGLDEQYF.

This chain joins TRBV20-1 and TRBJ2-7, with TRBD2 identical over 7 bases. Losses at the gene ends were 3 bases for V and 3 bases for J; bases not matched to a gene: 11. CDR3 length equals 15 residues. Germline CDR1 reads DFQATT; CDR2 reads SNEGSKA (reference sequence). The CDR3 DNA follows: TGCAGTGCTAGTCGGGGGAGGGGTAAGGTCTACGAGCAGTACTTC. Translating gives CSASRGRGKVYEQYF.

The gene calls are TRBV20-1 and TRBJ1-5; a possible D gene is TRBD1 (5 bases). There are 11 residues in the CDR3. Germline values: CDR1 DFQATT, CDR2 SNEGSKA (reference sequence). Trimming stripped 3 bases from V and 5 bases from J, with 5 bases between. The CDR3, as DNA: TGCAGTGCTAGCAGGGATCAGCCCCAGCATTTT. Protein sequence: CSASRDQPQHF.

The chain links TRBV2 to TRBJ2-7; weak D call: TRBD1 (6 bases). Germline V gene data show CDR1 as SNHLY and CDR2 as FYNNEI. The CDR3 consists of 17 residues. V shed 6 bases and J shed 8 bases, with 29 bases lying between them. The CDR3 here is CASRRALSGQGIVKQYF. CDR3 in DNA: TGTGCCAGCAGGAGGGCCCTTAGTGGGCAGGGGATCGTCAAGCAGTACTTC.

The rearrangement joins TRBV30 to TRBJ2-6, with D perhaps matching TRBD1 (5 bases). The V and J ends lost 2 bases and 2 bases respectively, with 10 bases between them. The CDR3 runs 15 residues. Germline lookup yields CDR1 GTSNPN and CDR2 SVGIG (reference sequence). CDR3 in DNA: TGTGCCTGGAGTTTCCAGGGAACTGGGGCCAACGTCCTGACTTTC. Translation: CAWSFQGTGANVLTF.

This clone was seen a single time. This rearrangement joins TRBV6-4 to TRBJ2-1; 10 bases are a match to TRBD1. Germline V CDR1 and CDR2: MRHNA, SNTAGT. The J segment lost 6 bases and the V segment lost 7 bases, leaving 6 bases of the junction unmatched. The CDR3 loop spans 14 amino acids. DNA for the CDR3: TGTGCCAGCAAAGGACAGGGGGACAGCAATGAGCAGTTCTTC. It codes for CASKGQGDSNEQFF.

This chain joins TRBV28 and TRBJ1-6; D not certain. This CDR3 region has 14 residues. CDR1 MDHEN and CDR2 SYDVKM come from the germline V gene. Trimming cost V 5 bases and J 6 bases, with 11 bases left between them. The CDR3 spells CASSLLAVNSPLHF. The CDR3 region has the DNA TGTGCCAGCAGTCTATTGGCAGTTAATTCACCCCTCCACTTT.

The chain combines TRBV7-9 with TRBJ1-1; D uncertain. Germline V lookup: CDR1 SEHNR, CDR2 FQNEAQ (reference sequence). This CDR3 contains 13 residues. Trimming removed 5 bases at V and 4 bases at J, with 11 bases between. The CDR3 bases are TGTGCCAGCAGCCCCTCACCGGGCACTGAAGCTTTCTTT. Protein sequence: CASSPSPGTEAFF.

This CDR3 is CASSPTRQVYTEAFF. CDR3 nucleotides: TGTGCCAGCAGCCCCACGCGACAGGTATACACTGAAGCTTTCTTT. The chain joins TRBV14 to TRBJ1-1; D is possibly TRBD1 (6 bases). Germline loops: CDR1 SGHDN, CDR2 FVKESK. Between the trimmed V and J ends, which lost 4 bases and 3 bases, there was a span of 15 bases. The CDR3 covers 15 residues.

The chain joins TRBV12-3 or TRBV12-4 to TRBJ1-5; D remains ambiguous. Trimming pared 3 bases from V and 6 bases from J, leaving 6 bases between. This CDR3 comprises 12 residues. The CDR3 nucleotides are TGTGCCAGCAGTTTTTCCCTTCAGCCCCAGCATTTT. It codes for CASSFSLQPQHF.

The V and J genes are TRBV30 and TRBJ1-5; 9 bases line up with TRBD1. The germline CDR1 and CDR2 sequences are GTSNPN and SVGIG (reference sequence). Trimming removed 2 bases from V and 4 bases from J; junction bases left unmatched: 6. This CDR3 has 15 residues. CDR3 region: CAWSKTGGSNQPQHF. CDR3 in DNA: TGTGCCTGGAGTAAGACAGGGGGATCGAATCAGCCCCAGCATTTT.

This chain joins TRBV7-7 and TRBJ2-5, with D possibly being TRBD2 (5 bases). Between the trimmed V and J ends, which lost 1 base and 7 bases, there was a span of 13 bases. This CDR3 comprises 14 residues. Germline CDR1 SSHAT, CDR2 FNYEAQ (reference sequence). The CDR3 reads CASSLERIDGTQYF. In nucleotides, the CDR3 is TGTGCCAGCAGCTTAGAGCGGATTGACGGGACCCAGTACTTC.

J is TRBJ2-2 and V is TRBV28; D possibly corresponds to TRBD2 (6 bases). In germline, CDR1 is MDHEN, CDR2 SYDVKM. V lost 3 bases to trimming and J lost 7 bases, with 15 bases between them. The CDR3 has 15 amino acids. The DNA for the CDR3 is TGTGCCAGCAGTTTTATAAGGAGGGCGGGCGGGGAGCTGTTTTTT. Its protein product is CASSFIRRAGGELFF.

The chain couples TRBV3-1 (or the pseudogene TRBV3-2) to TRBJ2-5; maybe TRBD2 (7 bases). V lost 0 bases and J lost 5, with 10 bases in between. The V gene's germline CDR1 is LGHDT and CDR2 YNNKEL (reference sequence). CDR3 size: 14 residues. The CDR3 protein is CASSQDRGGETQYF. CDR3 bases: TGTGCCAGCAGCCAAGATAGGGGGGGGGAGACCCAGTACTTC.

The chain combines TRBV10-3 with TRBJ2-7; TRBD1 matches 10 bases. The CDR3 runs to 12 residues. Per the germline V gene, CDR1 is ENHRY and CDR2 is SYGVKD. With V trimmed by 6 bases and J by 9 bases, 5 bases remained unmatched. CDR3: CAIRGTGEGQYF. CDR3 DNA sequence: TGTGCCATCAGGGGGACAGGGGAAGGGCAGTACTTC.

V gene TRBV5-1 combines with J gene TRBJ2-7; TRBD1 agrees at 11 bases. The CDR3 covers 13 residues. Trimming removed 7 bases from V and 6 bases from J; junction bases left unmatched: 6. Germline V gives CDR1 SGHRS, CDR2 YFSETQ. This chain's CDR3 is CASAGTGGAEQYF. The CDR3 DNA reads as TGCGCCAGCGCCGGGACAGGGGGGGCCGAGCAGTACTTC.

The V call is TRBV9, the J call TRBJ2-1; 8 bases fit TRBD1. The CDR3 runs 15 residues. Germline V gene data show CDR1 as SGDLS and CDR2 as YYNGEE. V was pared by 3 bases and J by 8 bases, with 10 bases of the junction left unmatched. Here the CDR3 reads CASSGRQGSGYEQFF. The CDR3 region has the DNA TGTGCCAGCAGCGGCCGACAGGGGAGTGGGTATGAGCAGTTCTTC. Using reference TRBV9 and TRBJ2-1 for the parts outside the CDR3, the full variable domain is DSGVTQTPKHLITATGQRVTLRCSPRSGDLSVYWYQQSLDQGLQFLIQYYNGEERAKGNILERFSAQQFPDLHSELNLSSLELGDSALYFCASSGRQGSGYEQFFGPGTRLTVL.

The rearrangement joins TRBV5-1 to TRBJ2-7, with D unresolved. The CDR3 extends over 13 amino acids. Looked up from germline, CDR1 is SGHRS and CDR2 is YFSETQ. Between the trimmed V and J ends, which lost 1 base and 5 bases, there was a span of 10 bases. The CDR3 nucleotides read TGCGCCAGCAGCTTGTCAGCGTCTAACGAGCAGTACTTC. Translated: CASSLSASNEQYF.

The V gene is TRBV6-5, the J gene TRBJ1-1; possible D gene TRBD1, 5 bases. The CDR3 is 13 amino acids. Deletions cut 3 bases from V and 1 base from J, with 6 bases between. Germline V CDR1 and CDR2: MNHEY, SVGAGI. This CDR3 reads CASSYTGNTEAFF. In DNA form, the CDR3 reads TGTGCCAGCAGTTATACAGGGAACACTGAAGCTTTCTTT.